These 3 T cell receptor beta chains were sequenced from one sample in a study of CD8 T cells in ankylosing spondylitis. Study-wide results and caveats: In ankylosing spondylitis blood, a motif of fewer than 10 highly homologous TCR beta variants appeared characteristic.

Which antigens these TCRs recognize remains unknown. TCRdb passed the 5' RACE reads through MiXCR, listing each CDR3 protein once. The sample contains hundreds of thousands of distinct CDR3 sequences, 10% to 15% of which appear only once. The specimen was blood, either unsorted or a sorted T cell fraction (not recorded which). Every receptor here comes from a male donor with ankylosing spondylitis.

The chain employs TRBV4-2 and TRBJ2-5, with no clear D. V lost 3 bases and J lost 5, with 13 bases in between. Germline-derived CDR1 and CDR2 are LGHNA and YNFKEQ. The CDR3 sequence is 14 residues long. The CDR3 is CASSQNSGVETQYF. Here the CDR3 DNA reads TGTGCCAGCAGCCAGAACAGTGGGGTGGAGACCCAGTACTTC.

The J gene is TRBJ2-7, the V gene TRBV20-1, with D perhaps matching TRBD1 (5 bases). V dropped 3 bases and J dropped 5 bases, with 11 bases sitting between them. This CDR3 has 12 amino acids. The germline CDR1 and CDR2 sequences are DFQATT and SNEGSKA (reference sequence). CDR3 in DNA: TGCAGTGCTAGTAGGGGCGTAGACGAGCAGTACTTC. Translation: CSASRGVDEQYF.

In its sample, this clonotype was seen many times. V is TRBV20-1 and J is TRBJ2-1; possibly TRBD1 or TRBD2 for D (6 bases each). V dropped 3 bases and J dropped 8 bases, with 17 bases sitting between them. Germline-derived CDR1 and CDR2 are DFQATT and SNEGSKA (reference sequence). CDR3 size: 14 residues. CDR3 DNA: TGCAGTGCTAGCCGGGGGCTAAAAATCGATGAGCAGTTCTTC. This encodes CSASRGLKIDEQFF.